This T cell receptor beta chain was captured in a study of shared clonotypes between healthy human individuals. In the study overall: Each donor's CD8 memory used one plate, CD8 naive two, each CD4 subset three.

General observations from the study: Between a handful of donors, naive CD4 clonotypes were shared at a level of about 5%. An effect of sequencing depth on clonotype sharing among donors was expected.

This clone has only one observation. The target antigen is unknown. Per the germline V gene, CDR1 is SNHLY and CDR2 is FYNNEI. Trimming cost V 7 bases and J 3 bases, with 16 bases left between them. This CDR3 is 14 amino acids long. Approximately 200 ng DNA, 30,000 or so T cell genomes, went into each sorted-subset replicate PCR. Produced via immunoSEQ multiplex PCR; TCRdb's table is partial and in-frame only. The sample has about 2 million clones, roughly 96% seen once; the top ten hold 0.1% to 0.15%. Sequencing was carried out using naive CD4+ T cells sorted from blood. Subset reported: CD45RA+ positively selected. The TCR originated in a man aged 18 to 30 in good health. This chain joins TRBV2 and TRBJ2-7; D unresolved. CDR3 in amino acids: CASNNPLYYYEQYF. The CDR3 nucleotides read TGTGCCAGCAACAATCCCCTCTACTACTACGAGCAGTACTTC.